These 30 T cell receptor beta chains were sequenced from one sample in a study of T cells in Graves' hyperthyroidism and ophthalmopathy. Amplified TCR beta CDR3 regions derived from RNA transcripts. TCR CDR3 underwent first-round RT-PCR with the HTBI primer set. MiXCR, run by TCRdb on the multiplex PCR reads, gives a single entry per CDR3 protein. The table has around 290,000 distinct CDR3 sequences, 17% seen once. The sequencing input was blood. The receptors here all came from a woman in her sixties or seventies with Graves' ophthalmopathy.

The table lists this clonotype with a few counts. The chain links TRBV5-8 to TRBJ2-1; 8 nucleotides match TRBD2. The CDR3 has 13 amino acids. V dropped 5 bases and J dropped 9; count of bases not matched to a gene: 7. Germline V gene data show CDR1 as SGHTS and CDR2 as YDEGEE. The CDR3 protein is CASRSRLASEQFF. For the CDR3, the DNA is TGTGCCAGCAGGTCCCGACTAGCGAGTGAGCAGTTCTTC. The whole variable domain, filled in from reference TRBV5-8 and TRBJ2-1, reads EAGVTQSPTHLIKTRGQQATLRCSPISGHTSVYWYQQALGLGLQFLLWYDEGEERNRGNFPPRFSGRQFPNYSSELNVNALELEDSALYLCASRSRLASEQFFGPGTRLTVL.

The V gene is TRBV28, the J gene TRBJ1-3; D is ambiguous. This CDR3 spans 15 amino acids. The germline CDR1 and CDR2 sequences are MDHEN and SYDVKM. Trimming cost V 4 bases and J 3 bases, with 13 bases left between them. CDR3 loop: CASSSRPAFGNTIYF. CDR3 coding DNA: TGTGCCAGCAGTTCACGGCCAGCGTTTGGAAACACCATATATTTT.

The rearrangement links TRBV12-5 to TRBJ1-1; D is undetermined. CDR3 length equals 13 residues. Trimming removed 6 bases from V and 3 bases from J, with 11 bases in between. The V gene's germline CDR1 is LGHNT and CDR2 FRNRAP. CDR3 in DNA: TGTGCTAGTGGCCGAGACGTCGACACTGAAGCTTTCTTT. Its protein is CASGRDVDTEAFF.

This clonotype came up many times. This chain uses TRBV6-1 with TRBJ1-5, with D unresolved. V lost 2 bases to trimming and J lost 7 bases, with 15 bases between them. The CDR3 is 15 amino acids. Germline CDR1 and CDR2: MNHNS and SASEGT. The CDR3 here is CASSETRSLLQPQHF. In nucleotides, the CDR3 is TGTGCCAGCAGTGAAACCCGGAGCCTATTACAGCCCCAGCATTTT.

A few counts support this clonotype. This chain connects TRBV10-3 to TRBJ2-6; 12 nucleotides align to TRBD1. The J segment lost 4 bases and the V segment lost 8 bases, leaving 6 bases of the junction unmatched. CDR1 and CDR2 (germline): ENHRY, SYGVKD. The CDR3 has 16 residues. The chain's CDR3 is CAIGTGGHEGANVLTF. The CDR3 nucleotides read TGTGCCATCGGGACAGGGGGCCACGAGGGGGCCAACGTCCTGACTTTC.

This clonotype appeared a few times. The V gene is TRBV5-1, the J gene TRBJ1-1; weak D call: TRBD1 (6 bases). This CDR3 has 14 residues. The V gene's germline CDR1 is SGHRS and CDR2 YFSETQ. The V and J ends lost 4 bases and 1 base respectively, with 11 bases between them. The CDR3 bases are TGCGCCAGCAGCCACCCGACAGGGAACACTGAAGCTTTCTTT. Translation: CASSHPTGNTEAFF.

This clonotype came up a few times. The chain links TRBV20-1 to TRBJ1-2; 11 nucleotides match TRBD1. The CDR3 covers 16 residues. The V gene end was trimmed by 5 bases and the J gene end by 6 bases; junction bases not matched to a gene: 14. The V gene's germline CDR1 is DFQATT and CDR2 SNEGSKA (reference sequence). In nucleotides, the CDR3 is TGCAGTGCTTCCCAGGGACAGGGGGGTATTTATGATGGCTACACCTTC. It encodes CSASQGQGGIYDGYTF.

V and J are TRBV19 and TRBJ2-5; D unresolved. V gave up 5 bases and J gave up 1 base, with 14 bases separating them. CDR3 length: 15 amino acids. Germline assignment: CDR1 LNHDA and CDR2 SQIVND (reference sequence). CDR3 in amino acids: CASSPPQGVQETQYF. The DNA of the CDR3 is TGTGCCAGTAGTCCCCCCCAAGGCGTCCAAGAGACCCAGTACTTC.

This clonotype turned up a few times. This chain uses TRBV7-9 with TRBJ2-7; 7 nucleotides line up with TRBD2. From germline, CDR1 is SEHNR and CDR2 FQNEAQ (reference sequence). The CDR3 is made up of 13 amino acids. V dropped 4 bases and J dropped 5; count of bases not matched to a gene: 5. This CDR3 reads CASSSPGRDEQYF. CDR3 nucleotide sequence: TGTGCCAGCAGCTCCCCTGGGAGGGACGAGCAGTACTTC.

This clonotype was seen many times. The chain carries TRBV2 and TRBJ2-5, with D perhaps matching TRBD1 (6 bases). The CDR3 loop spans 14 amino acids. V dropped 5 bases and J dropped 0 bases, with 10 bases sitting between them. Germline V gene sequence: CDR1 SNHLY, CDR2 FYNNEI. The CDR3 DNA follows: TGTGCCAGCAGTAGACAGGTTAACCAAGAGACCCAGTACTTC. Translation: CASSRQVNQETQYF.

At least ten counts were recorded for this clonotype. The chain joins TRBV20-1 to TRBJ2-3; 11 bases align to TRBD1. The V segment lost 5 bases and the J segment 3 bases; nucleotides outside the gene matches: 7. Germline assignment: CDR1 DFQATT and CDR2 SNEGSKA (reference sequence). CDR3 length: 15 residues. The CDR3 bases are TGCAGTGCTTTGAAGGGGACAGGGGGAACAGATACGCAGTATTTT. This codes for CSALKGTGGTDTQYF.

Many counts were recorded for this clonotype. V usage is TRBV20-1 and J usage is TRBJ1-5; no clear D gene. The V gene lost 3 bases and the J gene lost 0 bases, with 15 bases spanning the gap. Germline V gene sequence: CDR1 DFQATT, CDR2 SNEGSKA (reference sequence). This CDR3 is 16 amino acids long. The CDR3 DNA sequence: TGCAGTGCTAGGGATTTCCCAGCCTATAGCAATCAGCCCCAGCATTTT. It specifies CSARDFPAYSNQPQHF.

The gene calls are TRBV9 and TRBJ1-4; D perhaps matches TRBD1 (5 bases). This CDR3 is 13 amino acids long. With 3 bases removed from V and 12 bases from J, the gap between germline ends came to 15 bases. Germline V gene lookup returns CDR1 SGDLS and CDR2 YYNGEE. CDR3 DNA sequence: TGTGCCAGCAGCGGAGGGCCTCAAGGGGAACTGTTTTTT. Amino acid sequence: CASSGGPQGELFF.

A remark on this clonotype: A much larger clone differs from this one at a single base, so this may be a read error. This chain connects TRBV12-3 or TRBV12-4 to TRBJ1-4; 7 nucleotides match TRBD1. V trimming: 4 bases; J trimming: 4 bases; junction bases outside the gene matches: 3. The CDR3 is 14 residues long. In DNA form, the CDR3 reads TGTGCCAGCAGTTGGACAGGTTATAATGAAAAACTGTTTTTT. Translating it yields CASSWTGYNEKLFF.

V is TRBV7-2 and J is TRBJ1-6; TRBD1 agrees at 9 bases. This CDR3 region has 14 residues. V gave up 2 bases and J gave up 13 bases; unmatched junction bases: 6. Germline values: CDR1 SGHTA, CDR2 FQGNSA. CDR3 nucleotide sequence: TGTGCCAGCAGCTTAACCGGGACAGGGTCTCCCCTCCACTTT. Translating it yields CASSLTGTGSPLHF. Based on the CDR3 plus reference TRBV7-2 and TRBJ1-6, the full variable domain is GAGVSQSPSNKVTEKGKDVELRCDPISGHTALYWYRQSLGQGLEFLIYFQGNSAPDKSGLPSDRFSAERTGGSVSTLTIQRTQQEDSAVYLCASSLTGTGSPLHFGNGTRLTVT.

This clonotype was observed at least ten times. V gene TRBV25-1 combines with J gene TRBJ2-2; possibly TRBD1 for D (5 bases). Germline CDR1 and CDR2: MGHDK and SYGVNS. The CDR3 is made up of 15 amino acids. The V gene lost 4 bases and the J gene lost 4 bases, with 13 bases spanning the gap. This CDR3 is CASSGPGAFTGELFF. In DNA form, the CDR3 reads TGTGCCAGCAGTGGACCTGGGGCCTTCACCGGGGAGCTGTTTTTT.

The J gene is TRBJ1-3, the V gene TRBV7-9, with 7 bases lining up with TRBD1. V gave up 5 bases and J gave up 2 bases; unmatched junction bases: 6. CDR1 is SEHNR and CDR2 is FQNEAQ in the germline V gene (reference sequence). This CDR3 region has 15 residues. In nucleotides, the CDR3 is TGTGCCAGCAGCCCCCGACAGGGCGCTGGAAACACCATATATTTT. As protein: CASSPRQGAGNTIYF.

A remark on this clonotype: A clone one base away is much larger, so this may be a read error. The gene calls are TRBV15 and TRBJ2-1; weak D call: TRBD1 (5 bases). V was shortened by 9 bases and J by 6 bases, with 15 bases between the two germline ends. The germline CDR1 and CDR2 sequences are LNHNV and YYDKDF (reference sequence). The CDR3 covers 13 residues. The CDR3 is CATQKGRVNEQFF. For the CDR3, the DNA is TGTGCCACTCAGAAGGGCAGGGTCAATGAGCAGTTCTTC.

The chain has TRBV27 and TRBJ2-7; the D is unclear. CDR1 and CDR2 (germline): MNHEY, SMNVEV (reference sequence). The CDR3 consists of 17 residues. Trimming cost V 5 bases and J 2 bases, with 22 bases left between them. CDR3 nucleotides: TGTGCCAGCAGTCCCTCTTGGGGAACGTCTCCTACCTACGAGCAGTACTTC. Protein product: CASSPSWGTSPTYEQYF.

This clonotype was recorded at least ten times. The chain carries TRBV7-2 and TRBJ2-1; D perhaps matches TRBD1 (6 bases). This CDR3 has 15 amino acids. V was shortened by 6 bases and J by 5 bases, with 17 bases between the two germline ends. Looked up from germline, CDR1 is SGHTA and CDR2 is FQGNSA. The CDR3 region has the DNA TGTGCCAGCAGTCCCGACAGGAGGATAGACAATGAGCAGTTCTTC. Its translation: CASSPDRRIDNEQFF.

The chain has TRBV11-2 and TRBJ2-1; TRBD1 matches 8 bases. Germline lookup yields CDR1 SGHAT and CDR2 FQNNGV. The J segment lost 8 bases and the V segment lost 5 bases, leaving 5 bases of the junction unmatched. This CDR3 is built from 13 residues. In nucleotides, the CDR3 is TGTGCCAGCAGCGGCCACAGGGGGGATGAGCAGTTCTTC. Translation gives CASSGHRGDEQFF.

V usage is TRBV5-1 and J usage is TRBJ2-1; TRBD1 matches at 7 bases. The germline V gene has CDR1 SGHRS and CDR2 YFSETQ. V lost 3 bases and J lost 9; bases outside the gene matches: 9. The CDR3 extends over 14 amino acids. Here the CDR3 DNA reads TGCGCCAGCAGCTGGGGACAGAGCTTCACTGAGCAGTTCTTC. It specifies CASSWGQSFTEQFF.

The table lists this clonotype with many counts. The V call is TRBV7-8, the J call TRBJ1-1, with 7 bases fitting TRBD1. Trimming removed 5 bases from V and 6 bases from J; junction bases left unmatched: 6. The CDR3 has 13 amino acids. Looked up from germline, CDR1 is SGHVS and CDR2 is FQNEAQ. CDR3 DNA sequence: TGTGCCAGCAGCGCGTTCACAGGGGCTGAAGCTTTCTTT. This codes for CASSAFTGAEAFF.

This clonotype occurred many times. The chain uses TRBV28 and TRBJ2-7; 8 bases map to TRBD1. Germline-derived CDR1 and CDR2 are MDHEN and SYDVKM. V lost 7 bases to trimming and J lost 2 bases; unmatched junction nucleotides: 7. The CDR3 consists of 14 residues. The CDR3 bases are TGTGCCAGCACCCCGGGACAGGAAGCCTACGAGCAGTACTTC. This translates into CASTPGQEAYEQYF.

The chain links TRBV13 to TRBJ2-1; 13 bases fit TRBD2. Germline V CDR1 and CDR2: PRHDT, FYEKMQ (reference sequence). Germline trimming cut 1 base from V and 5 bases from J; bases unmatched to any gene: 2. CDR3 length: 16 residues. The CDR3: CASSLVGLAGDNEQFF. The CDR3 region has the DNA TGTGCCAGCAGCTTAGTAGGACTAGCGGGAGACAATGAGCAGTTCTTC.

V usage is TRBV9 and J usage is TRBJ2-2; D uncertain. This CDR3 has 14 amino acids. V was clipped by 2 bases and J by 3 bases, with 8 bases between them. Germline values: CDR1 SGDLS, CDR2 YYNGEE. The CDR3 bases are TGTGCCAGCAGCGTCCTAGACGACACCGGGGAGCTGTTTTTT. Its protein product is CASSVLDDTGELFF.

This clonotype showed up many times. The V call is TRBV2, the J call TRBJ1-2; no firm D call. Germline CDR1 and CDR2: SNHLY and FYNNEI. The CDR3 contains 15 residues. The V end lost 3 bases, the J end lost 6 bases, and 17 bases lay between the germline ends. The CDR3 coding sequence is TGTGCCAGCAGTGAGAGGACCGGGCAGGTGGATGGCTACACCTTC. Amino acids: CASSERTGQVDGYTF.

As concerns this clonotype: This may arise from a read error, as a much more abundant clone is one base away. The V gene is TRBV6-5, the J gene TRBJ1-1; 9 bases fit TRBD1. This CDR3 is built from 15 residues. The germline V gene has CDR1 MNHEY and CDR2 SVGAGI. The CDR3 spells CASSYSGQGNTETFF. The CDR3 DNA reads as TGTGCCAGCAGTTACTCCGGACAGGGGAACACTGAAACTTTCTTT.

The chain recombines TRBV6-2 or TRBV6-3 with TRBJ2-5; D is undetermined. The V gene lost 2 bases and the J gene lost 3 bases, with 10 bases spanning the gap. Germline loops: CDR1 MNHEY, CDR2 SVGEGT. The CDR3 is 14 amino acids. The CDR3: CASSYGVLKETQYF. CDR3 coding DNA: TGTGCCAGCAGTTACGGGGTTCTAAAAGAGACCCAGTACTTC.

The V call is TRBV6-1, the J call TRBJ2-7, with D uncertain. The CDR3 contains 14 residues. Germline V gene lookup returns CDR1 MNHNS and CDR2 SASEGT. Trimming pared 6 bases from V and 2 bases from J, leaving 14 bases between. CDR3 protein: CASRQAQHPYEQYF. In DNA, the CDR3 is TGTGCCAGCAGGCAAGCCCAGCATCCCTACGAGCAGTACTTC.